What follows describes a single T cell receptor (beta chain). The sample is drawn from a study of CD8 T cells in Susac syndrome. Germline CDR1 is MNHNS and CDR2 is SASEGT. The CDR3 spans 14 residues. V gave up 6 bases and J gave up 4 bases, with 15 bases separating them. The TEMRA cells underwent FACS enrichment, while the CD8+ and CD4+ T cells underwent negative isolation. With random hexamers, about 0.45 to 1 ug RNA was reverse transcribed. TCRdb reprocessed the immunoSEQ multiplex PCR reads via MiXCR and lists one record per CDR3 protein. The sample lists 130,000 or so distinct CDR3 sequences, roughly 94% seen once, with around 0.28% in the top ten.

Sequenced sample: CD8+ T cells from PBMCs. The TCR comes from a human donor with Susac syndrome. The chain combines TRBV6-1 with TRBJ1-2; no definite D call. The CDR3 DNA sequence: TGTGCCAGCAGCGATAGTTTCATCTTCTATGGCTACACCTTC. Protein: CASSDSFIFYGYTF.